This T cell receptor beta chain came from a study of T cells in Graves' hyperthyroidism and ophthalmopathy. The CDR3 regions of TCR beta were amplified from RNA transcripts. A set of HTBI primers served as the primers for a first-round RT-PCR of the TCR CDR3. TCRdb independently ran MiXCR on the multiplex PCR reads; one entry per CDR3 protein. Of 250,000 to 400,000 distinct CDR3 sequences listed, around 15% were seen once; the top ten hold roughly 33%. V lost 4 bases and J 7 bases, leaving 15 bases between the germline ends. The CDR3 has 15 amino acids. Germline CDR1 SGDLS, CDR2 YYNGEE. There are a few counts of this clonotype.

V gene TRBV9 combines with J gene TRBJ1-6; the D is unclear. The receptor's source is a woman between 35 and 50 years old with Graves' ophthalmopathy. Sequencing was carried out using blood. CDR3 loop: CASSPRAGNNSPLHF. The CDR3 nucleotides read TGTGCCAGCAGCCCCCGGGCGGGGAACAATTCACCCCTCCACTTT.